Listed here is a single TCR beta chain. Its antigen is unknown. Per-nucleotide qualities are absent, and no much larger clonotype sits a single base away. These data belong to a study of blood T cell repertoires in COVID-19 (dated by TCRdb to the early 2020s). General notes on the study: The collaborator samples originated in the United States, Italy and Spain and spanned the acute and convalescent phases of COVID-19. The material from the prospective study consisted of cDNA or gDNA derived from T cells, B-cell-depleted T cells, or PBMCs. The dataset comprised deeply sampled blood TCRbeta repertoires from subjects exposed to, actively infected with, or recovered from COVID-19. A freely available public database, intended as a resource for researchers studying the immune response to SARS-CoV-2, is where the repertoires were released. The samples were drawn from the first 160 participants of the ongoing ImmuneRACE study and from 950 to 1,500 subjects provided by 6 global collaborators. Nearly every sample came with metadata listing a de-identified subject ID, COVID-19 status, age in years and sex. Where available, HLA class I and class II types were obtained from metadata supplied by the sample provider rather than from assay-based typing.

Results and caveats for the whole study, not just this receptor: How much clinical and demographic metadata was included differed by source and by participant, and the metadata was provided uncurated.

Participants in the prospective study were aged roughly 18 to 95 years, lived in about two dozen United States geographic areas, and enrolled through a virtual design. In the prospective study, cohorts were assigned on the basis of participant-reported clinical history obtained from a screening survey and a study questionnaire. Mobile phlebotomists in the prospective study collected whole blood, serum and a nasopharyngeal or oropharyngeal swab from every participant. Participants in the prospective study had the option to provide additional blood draws and questionnaires over a roughly two-month period. Blood samples from the prospective study were shipped frozen or at room temperature prior to DNA extraction. TCRbeta CDR3 regions were amplified from genomic DNA using the immunoSEQ Assay, a bias-controlled multiplex PCR. Per the authors' processing: The number of nucleated cells in each sample was estimated by amplification of reference gene primers within the assay. To quantify the absolute abundance of each unique TCRbeta CDR3 rearrangement, sequence reads were collapsed and filtered. Productive Simpson clonality was computed per sample as the square root of Simpson's diversity index over productive rearrangements. TCRdb retrieved this table from immuneACCESS and kept in-frame rearrangements only. Not all clones are present; in checked studies, unresolved V genes account for under half, and no reason is known for the remainder. That table is the source of V, J and clone size, and D and trimming were worked out from the DNA. This sample is represented by about 190,000 clones; 65% to 80% of them were singletons. The ten top clones hold about a sixth of the sample.

The germline V gene (reference sequence) specifies PRHDT as CDR1 and FYEKMQ as CDR2. A distance of 6 bases separates the germline ends of V and J, which lose 3 bases and 1 base respectively. Including the terminal cysteine and phenylalanine, the CDR3 comprises 13 residues. This entry keeps only the CDR3 DNA: 39 bases, framed from base 1. This sequence uses TRBV13 and TRBJ1-1, with the D segment identity uncertain. The sequencing input was PBMCs or T cells enriched from blood (not recorded which). This receptor was identified in a woman aged 45-65 years with acute COVID-19. CDR3 protein: CASSFSENTEAFF. The DNA sequence is given as TGTGCCAGCAGCTTCTCAGAGAACACTGAAGCTTTCTTT.